The 9 T cell receptor beta chains reported below all come from one sample, sequenced in a study of blood T cell repertoires in COVID-19 (TCRdb year 2020). The library relied on the immunoSEQ multiplex PCR assay. What TCRdb holds here is the immuneACCESS table cut down to in-frame rearrangements. Part of the clones is not present; checked against another copy, under half of the missing clones reflect an unresolved V gene, and the others are unexplained. For this sample there are about 250,000 clones; approximately 88% appear just once. Roughly 6% of the sample lies in the top ten. The sequenced material came from peripheral blood. These receptors came from a woman aged 25-40 years with COVID-19, enrolled during active disease.

The gene calls are TRBV3-1 (or the pseudogene TRBV3-2) and TRBJ2-1; no definite D call. Germline V gene lookup returns CDR1 LGHDT and CDR2 YNNKEL (reference sequence). V dropped 8 bases and J dropped 0 bases, with 14 bases sitting between them. The CDR3 has 15 amino acids. The CDR3 sequence is CASPPPRSSYNEQFF. The DNA of the CDR3 is TGTGCCAGCCCGCCCCCCCGGAGCTCCTACAATGAGCAGTTCTTC.

The gene calls are TRBV6-5 and TRBJ1-5; 8 nucleotides match TRBD1. This CDR3 is built from 14 residues. J gave up 5 bases and V 6 bases, and 6 bases lay outside the gene matches. Germline V gene data show CDR1 as MNHEY and CDR2 as SVGAGI. CDR3 loop: CASSADRDDQPQHF. The CDR3 nucleotides read TGTGCCAGCAGCGCGGACAGGGATGATCAGCCCCAGCATTTT.

This sequence joins TRBV12-3 or TRBV12-4 and TRBJ2-5; D gene unclear. The CDR3 runs 12 residues. Trimming pared 4 bases from V and 2 bases from J, leaving 5 bases between. The CDR3 DNA sequence: TGTGCCAGCAGTTACAGTCAAGAGACCCAGTACTTC. Protein product: CASSYSQETQYF.

The genes are TRBV7-9 and TRBJ1-4; the D is unclear. CDR1 and CDR2 from the germline V gene are SEHNR and FQNEAQ (reference sequence). CDR3 length: 15 residues. V lost 5 bases and J 8 bases, leaving 18 bases between the germline ends. As DNA, the CDR3 is TGTGCCAGCAGCCCTCCCTCGGGGTACGGAGAAAAACTGTTTTTT. Amino acid sequence: CASSPPSGYGEKLFF.

This clone was counted between two and nine times. The V gene is TRBV18, the J gene TRBJ2-7; a weak D match, TRBD2 (6 bases). CDR1 is KGHSH and CDR2 is LQKENI in the germline V gene. The CDR3 covers 15 residues. V lost 2 bases, J lost 3 bases, and 14 bases lay in between. The CDR3 sequence: CASSPGGGANYEQYV. The DNA for the CDR3 is TGTGCCAGCTCACCAGGTGGAGGGGCTAACTACGAGCAGTACGTC.

The V and J genes are TRBV28 and TRBJ1-2; D is unclear. This CDR3 has 12 amino acids. V was shortened by 6 bases and J by 2 bases, with 7 bases between the two germline ends. Germline CDR1 reads MDHEN; CDR2 reads SYDVKM. The CDR3 DNA follows: TGTGCCAGCAGGGGCGAAAACTATGGCTACACCTTC. It yields the protein CASRGENYGYTF.

This clone appeared a few times. V gene TRBV6-2 or TRBV6-3 combines with J gene TRBJ2-1, with TRBD2 identical over 10 bases. This CDR3 has 16 residues. J lost 2 bases, V lost 5 bases, and 6 bases had no gene match. CDR1 is MNHEY, CDR2 SVGEGT, per germline. The CDR3 bases are TGTGCCAGCAGTAGCGCAGCGGGGGGGCCCTACAATGAGCAGTTCTTC. It specifies CASSSAAGGPYNEQFF.

V and J are TRBV7-6 and TRBJ2-3, with D perhaps TRBD1 (7 bases). V gave up 5 bases and J gave up 4 bases, with 19 bases separating them. The CDR3 is made up of 16 amino acids. Looked up from germline, CDR1 is SGHVS and CDR2 is FNYEAQ. For the CDR3, the DNA is TGTGCCAGCAGCCCTGGGGGCAGGGGGGCAGCAGATACGCAGTATTTT. As protein: CASSPGGRGAADTQYF. The whole variable domain, remainder taken from reference TRBV7-6 and TRBJ2-3, is GAGVSQSPRYKVTKRGQDVALRCDPISGHVSLYWYRQALGQGPEFLTYFNYEAQQDKSGLPNDRFSAERPEGSISTLTIQRTEQRDSAMYRCASSPGGRGAADTQYFGPGTRLTVL.

The CDR3 nucleotides are TGCGCCAGCAGCTTGGCATCTGGCCCGGGAAGAAATTCACCCCTCCACTTT. It yields the protein CASSLASGPGRNSPLHF. The chain carries TRBV5-1 and TRBJ1-6, with D hard to call. The CDR3 extends over 17 amino acids. Germline CDR1 is SGHRS and CDR2 is YFSETQ. Trimming stripped 0 bases from V and 7 bases from J, with 17 bases between.